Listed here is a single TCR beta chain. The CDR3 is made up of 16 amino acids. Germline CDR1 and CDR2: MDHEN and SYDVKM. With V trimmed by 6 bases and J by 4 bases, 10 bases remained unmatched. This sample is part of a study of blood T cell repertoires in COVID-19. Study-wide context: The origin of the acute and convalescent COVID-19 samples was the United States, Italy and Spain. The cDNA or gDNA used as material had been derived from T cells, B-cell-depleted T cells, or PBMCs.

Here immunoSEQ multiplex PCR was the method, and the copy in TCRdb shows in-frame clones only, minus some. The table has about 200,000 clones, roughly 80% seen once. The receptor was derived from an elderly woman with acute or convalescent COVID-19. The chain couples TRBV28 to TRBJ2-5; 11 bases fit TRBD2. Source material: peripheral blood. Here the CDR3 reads CASSPTSGNVGETQYF. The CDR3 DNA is TGTGCCAGCAGCCCGACTAGCGGGAATGTGGGAGAGACCCAGTACTTC.